This T cell receptor (beta chain) was captured by sequencing in a study of T-cell reconstitution after alpha-beta-depleted transplantation in children. Molecular barcoding with unique molecular identifiers was used for the TCRbeta library. TCRdb used MiXCR to reprocess the PCR reads, holding one entry per CDR3 protein. The sample has a few hundred thousand distinct CDR3 sequences, roughly 30% seen once; the top ten hold around 36%. As to this clonotype: The antigen remains undetermined.

The germline V and J ends were trimmed by 6 bases and 1 base, with 12 bases remaining between them. The V gene's germline CDR1 is DFQATT and CDR2 SNEGSKA (reference sequence). This CDR3 spans 13 amino acids. Study-wide results and limits: T-cell numbers and diversity, one year after transplant, stemmed largely from T cells that were newly produced. Surviving recipient T cells and thymic progenitors accounted for the high day-60 TCRbeta diversity observed in some patients.

The receptor comes from a boy younger than two with Wiskott-Aldrich syndrome, due to receive a stem cell transplant. Sequenced here: PBMCs, sampled before TCRalphabeta/CD19-depleted stem cell transplant. The chain links TRBV20-1 to TRBJ2-5; weak D call: TRBD2 (6 bases). As DNA, the CDR3 is TGCAGTGCGCCGGGAGCGGCCCAAGAGACCCAGTACTTC. Encoded protein: CSAPGAAQETQYF.